The 14 T cell receptor beta chains presented below share a single source sample, sequenced in a study of regulatory T cells in long-lasting Graves disease. Time point reported: newly diagnosed GD, antithyroid drugs for less than 3 months. The authors made the TCR library using RNA they extracted from PBMCs. Through Arm-PCR of CDR3 regions and iRepertoire HTBI primers, TCR beta libraries were built. Each CDR3 protein gets one entry after TCRdb re-called the multiplex PCR reads with MiXCR. The sample shows roughly 500,000 distinct CDR3 sequences, approximately 12% of them seen only once. These data also featured in a second study, about T cells in Graves' hyperthyroidism and ophthalmopathy.

The input for sequencing was peripheral blood mononuclear cells (PBMCs), taken at new diagnosis, from a patient treated with antithyroid drugs. These receptors were taken from a man in his thirties or forties with Graves disease.

The chain recombines TRBV20-1 with TRBJ1-2; the D is unclear. Germline V gene data show CDR1 as DFQATT and CDR2 as SNEGSKA (reference sequence). The ends were cut back, 2 bases at V and 7 bases at J, with 20 bases in the middle. This CDR3 comprises 15 residues. CDR3 residues: CSARPPRSVVGGYTF. CDR3 in DNA: TGCAGTGCTAGACCTCCCCGCTCGGTGGTAGGTGGCTACACCTTC.

The sample holds many counts of this clonotype. The chain recombines TRBV20-1 with TRBJ2-2, with 9 bases that match TRBD1. The germline gives CDR1 DFQATT, CDR2 SNEGSKA (reference sequence). V dropped 5 bases and J dropped 4; count of bases not matched to a gene: 5. This CDR3 region has 14 residues. The CDR3 nucleotides read TGCAGTGCTGGGACAGGGTCGGGCACCGGGGAGCTGTTTTTT. Translating gives CSAGTGSGTGELFF.

This clonotype has ten or more counts. The CDR3 is CASSFISGRTNEQFF. The CDR3 region has the DNA TGTGCCAGCAGTTTTATTAGCGGGAGGACCAATGAGCAGTTCTTC. This chain joins TRBV12-3 or TRBV12-4 and TRBJ2-1; 10 nucleotides line up with TRBD2. This CDR3 contains 15 residues. J was trimmed by 6 bases and V by 3 bases; bases with no gene match: 5.

The chain links TRBV7-9 to TRBJ2-7; TRBD1 aligns across 10 bases. The junction had 3 bases not matched to a gene; V was cut back by 0 bases and J by 1 base. This CDR3 contains 16 residues. From germline, CDR1 is SEHNR and CDR2 FQNEAQ (reference sequence). CDR3 region: CASSLAQGQGSYEQYF. The CDR3 nucleotides are TGTGCCAGCAGCTTAGCCCAGGGACAGGGGTCCTACGAGCAGTACTTC. The full variable domain, its missing parts supplied by reference TRBV7-9 and TRBJ2-7, is DTGVSQNPRHKITKRGQNVTFRCDPISEHNRLYWYRQTLGQGPEFLTYFQNEAQLEKSRLLSDRFSAERPKGSFSTLEIQRTEQGDSAMYLCASSLAQGQGSYEQYFGPGTRLTVT.

The chain is built from TRBV20-1 and TRBJ1-5; no firm D call. The germline gives CDR1 DFQATT, CDR2 SNEGSKA (reference sequence). V was shortened by 2 bases and J by 3 bases, with 11 bases between the two germline ends. The CDR3 runs 14 residues. CDR3 loop: CSARTGQNNQPQHF. Here the CDR3 DNA reads TGCAGTGCTAGAACCGGGCAGAACAATCAGCCCCAGCATTTT.

The J gene is TRBJ2-1, the V gene TRBV9; TRBD1 might be the D (5 bases). The CDR3 sequence is 15 residues long. Trimming stripped 5 bases from V and 3 bases from J, with 15 bases between. The germline V gene encodes CDR1 SGDLS and CDR2 YYNGEE. CDR3 coding DNA: TGTGCCAGCAGTGCCTCAGGGTCTAACTACAATGAGCAGTTCTTC. As protein: CASSASGSNYNEQFF.

A few counts support this clonotype. V usage is TRBV6-1 and J usage is TRBJ1-6; D is uncertain. The V and J ends lost 6 bases and 11 bases respectively, with 11 bases between them. This CDR3 spans 12 amino acids. Germline V CDR1 and CDR2: MNHNS, SASEGT. The CDR3 coding sequence is TGTGCCAGCAGCCCCCGAGTGACACCCCTCCACTTT. Translated: CASSPRVTPLHF.

Worth noting for this clonotype: Because it lacks the conserved phenylalanine or tryptophan at the end, this CDR3 is likely a read error. The gene calls are TRBV29-1 and TRBJ1-6; D perhaps matches TRBD1 (5 bases). V lost 6 bases, J lost 16 bases, and 16 bases lay in between. Germline V lookup: CDR1 SQVTM, CDR2 ANQGSEA. The CDR3 has 11 amino acids. CDR3 loop: CSVAGDGGLHL. For the CDR3, the DNA is TGCAGCGTCGCCGGGGACGGGGGACTCCACCTT.

In this sample, this clonotype turned up many times. The chain couples TRBV28 to TRBJ1-1; 10 bases are a match to TRBD1. Germline CDR1 reads MDHEN; CDR2 reads SYDVKM. The CDR3 has 18 amino acids. J gave up 4 bases and V 2 bases, and 13 bases lay outside the gene matches. DNA for the CDR3: TGTGCCAGCAGTTTACCTGACAGGGGGCTCGATAGGAGCACTGAAGCTTTCTTT. Protein sequence: CASSLPDRGLDRSTEAFF.

On this clonotype itself: The CDR3 does not close with the conserved phenylalanine or tryptophan, likely indicating a read error. The rearrangement joins TRBV12-3 or TRBV12-4 to TRBJ1-1; a weak D match, TRBD1 (6 bases). V shed 3 bases and J shed 5 bases, with 19 bases lying between them. This CDR3 is 16 amino acids long. Here the CDR3 DNA reads TGTGCCAGCAGTTTTACCCTCGGGGGGCCGGAGACTGAAGCTTTCTCT. The encoded protein is CASSFTLGGPETEAFS.

There are many counts of this clonotype. This chain uses TRBV2 with TRBJ2-3, with 7 bases fitting TRBD1. Germline V CDR1 and CDR2: SNHLY, FYNNEI. The CDR3 contains 18 residues. Unmatched junction bases numbered 13, after V lost 3 bases and J lost 1 base. The CDR3 region is CASSDGKPGTVRTDTQYF. The CDR3 DNA reads as TGTGCCAGCAGTGATGGGAAGCCGGGGACAGTACGCACAGATACGCAGTATTTT.

This clonotype was recorded a few times. The chain is built from TRBV6-1 and TRBJ2-3; possibly TRBD1 or TRBD2 for D (5 bases each). CDR1 and CDR2 from the germline V gene are MNHNS and SASEGT. Trimming stripped 6 bases from V and 6 bases from J, with 13 bases between. The length of the CDR3 is 13 residues. The CDR3 nucleotides are TGTGCCAGCAGAGGGACCCGCGCGGATACGCAGTATTTT. It yields the protein CASRGTRADTQYF.

As concerns this clonotype: A read error may be the cause here, since a much bigger clone is one base away. The chain is built from TRBV6-2 or TRBV6-3 and TRBJ1-2; a possible D gene is TRBD1 (5 bases). The CDR3 totals 13 residues. CDR1 is MNHEY, CDR2 SVGEGT, per germline. The CDR3 region is CVSSDPGLDGYTF. In DNA form, the CDR3 reads TGTGTCAGCAGTGATCCAGGGTTGGATGGCTACACCTTC.

In its sample, this clonotype was seen many times. V is TRBV27 and J is TRBJ2-3; possible D gene TRBD1, 6 bases. The germline V gene has CDR1 MNHEY and CDR2 SMNVEV (reference sequence). The CDR3 runs to 15 residues. Trimming stripped 7 bases from V and 6 bases from J, with 20 bases between. Here the CDR3 reads CASTPRGRLSDTQYF. CDR3 sequence (DNA): TGTGCCAGCACCCCCAGGGGCCGACTTTCGGATACGCAGTATTTT.